This T cell receptor (beta chain) was documented in a study of tumor-infiltrating lymphocytes in primary liver carcinoma. Turning to the study itself: Male and female patients aged 30 to 69 years made up the cohort. The study, taken as a whole, reports: Reduced overlap was seen in tumor-adjacent and tumor-blood pairs versus tumor region pairs.

Without any cell sorting, 20-30 mg of bulk tissue yielded co-extracted RNA and DNA. The study found over 75% viable tumor cells in every tumor sample. In germline, CDR1 is SQVTM, CDR2 ANQGSEA. Trimming stripped 8 bases from V and 7 bases from J, with 23 bases between. CDR3 size: 14 residues. Note on this clonotype: No antigen is known for it.

Production of TCR beta cDNA used around 460 ng total RNA together with a constant-region primer. It was through three nested multiplex PCR rounds of slightly modified ARM-PCR that TCR beta libraries arose. TRBV1-TRBV30 forward and Cbeta reverse primers drove the first two roughly 9-cycle rounds. TCRdb reprocessed the multiplex PCR reads with MiXCR, giving one entry per CDR3 protein. The table shows 70,000 to 95,000 distinct CDR3 sequences, with nearly 70% occurring only once. This clonotype was sampled from a man aged 35-49 years with primary liver carcinoma and hepatitis B virus infection. The chain links TRBV29-1 to TRBJ1-1; TRBD1 is a possible D gene (5 bases). Sequenced input: liver tumor tissue from sampling region 4. Subset indicated: tumor region T4, right-lateral pole. For the CDR3, the DNA is TGCAGCATGTCAGGGACGGGGGGTTTGGGTGAAGCTTTCTTT. Protein: CSMSGTGGLGEAFF.